This TCR beta chain emerged from a study of Ad26.COV2.S vaccination and SARS-CoV-2 variants (TCRdb year 2021). Regarding the research as a whole: Vaccine-arm donors came from COV1001, a multicentre, randomized, double-blind, placebo-controlled phase I-IIa trial of Ad26.COV2.S in healthy adults. The specificity and breadth of SARS-CoV-2-reactive T cell receptors after Ad26.COV2.S vaccination were assessed by TCRbeta repertoire sequencing. Trial participants were randomized into five groups of five, in which low-dose or high-dose Ad26.COV2.S was given once or twice, or placebo was given on both occasions. Ad26.COV2.S was given intramuscularly at 5x10^10 or 1x10^11 viral particles, as a single shot or as two shots 56 days apart. Blinding of investigators to trial group allocation was maintained during experiments and outcome assessment. A total of 32 samples were included in the TCR-sequenced set, comprising around 19 Ad26.COV2.S vaccine recipients, 5 placebo recipients and 8 SARS-CoV-2 convalescent individuals. General findings and caveats noted by the study authors: After vaccination, substantial breadth of spike-specific CD8+ and CD4+ T cell responses was reported. Vaccine and placebo recipients had comparable non-spike TCR breadth, which fits with the vaccine containing only spike. The study was not powered for comparison of responses between vaccine doses or regimens. Compared with placebo recipients, Ad26.COV2.S recipients showed higher spike-specific TCR breadth (P = 0.0014). It was noted by the authors that total T cell responses may have been underestimated by the TCR breadth and depth analyses.

What the treatment or condition label conveys for this sample: 15 to 20 received Ad26.COV2.S at low or high dose, single or two shots; several received placebo; per-sample allocation not given. For vaccine and placebo recipients, the sequenced repertoires came from samples collected on day 63 after the first injection. Between 29 July and 7 August 2020, Cohort 1b enrolled approximately 26 adults aged 18-55 years at one site in Boston, USA. Ad26.COV2.S consisted of a replication-incompetent adenovirus type 26 vector by which a prefusion-stabilized SARS-CoV-2 spike protein from the original Wuhan strain was expressed. CDR1 and CDR2 are drawn from the germline V gene: SGDLS, YYNGEE. The CDR3 sequence holds 14 residues, the cysteine and phenylalanine included. Left in the record is the CDR3 DNA by itself, 42 bases read in frame from the first base. V lost 1 base and J lost 4 bases; the stretch between them is 8 bases long.

The immunoSEQ Assay was used to sequence TCRbeta CDR3 regions. After extraction, genomic DNA underwent amplification by bias-controlled multiplex PCR, followed by high-throughput sequencing. The authors' pipeline ran thus. Collapsing and filtering of sequences were performed to quantify the absolute abundance of each unique TCRbeta CDR3 region. Usable DNA was measured by amplifying reference genes present in all nucleated cells, and TCRbeta template counts were normalized to that usable DNA to estimate T cell fraction. Repertoire TCRs were annotated as SARS-CoV-2-specific by exact matching of V gene, CDR3 amino acid sequence and J gene to a known reactive TCR set. The reference SARS-CoV-2 TCR set came from MIRA and was filtered for enrichment in COVID-19-positive ImmuneCODE repertoires, removing public or cross-reactive TCRs. Drawing on the MIRA antigens, annotated TCRs were analysed further at the level of specific ORF or position within ORF. Breadth was defined as annotated unique rearrangements over total unique productive rearrangements; depth was the summed frequency of those rearrangements. Two-sided Wilcoxon rank-sum tests were applied when comparing TCR breadth between groups. TCRdb provides this immuneACCESS table in a form limited to in-frame rearrangements. Some clones are lacking; in checked studies, under half of them reflect an unresolved V gene, and why the rest are absent is not known. V and J calls and clone size follow that table, whereas D and trimming were derived from the DNA. This sample is represented by some 300,000 clones; roughly 84% of them were singletons. The ten largest clones add up to 1.5% to 2.5% of the sample.

This clone was seen once. Its antigen is unknown. One base away there is no much larger clone; base qualities are not given. The specimen was peripheral blood, collected in a trial of Ad26.COV2.S vaccine versus placebo. The source of this sequence is a person between 18 and 59 years old who received the Ad26.COV2.S COVID-19 vaccine or a placebo. The chain was built from TRBV9 and TRBJ1-4; the D gene assignment is ambiguous. Here the CDR3 is given as CASSVSGYNEKLFF. The bases are TGTGCCAGCAGCGTATCGGGGTATAATGAAAAACTGTTTTTT.